This is a list of T cell receptor beta chains from one sample in a study of T-cell memory formation after mild COVID-19. TCRdb re-called the 5' RACE reads through MiXCR, storing one row per CDR3 protein. Of 100,000 to 150,000 distinct CDR3 sequences in the sample, approximately 16% were seen once. The sequenced sample consisted of PBMCs or a T cell subset sorted from them (not recorded which). Receptor source: an adult woman who had mild COVID-19 (a few samples of this study predate the infection). Cell type and time point are not known. Each CDR3 is given with its conserved first and last residue. A D gene is named only where the DNA matches it firmly. Size is stated for part of the rows, as once, few or many counts, or as a class when the clone is expanded.

>-|TRBD2|TRBV12-3/TRBV12-4|TRBJ2-7
TGTGCCAGCAGTTTAAGTAGCGGGAGACACGAGCAGTACTTC
CASSLSSGRHEQYF
>-|-|TRBV2|TRBJ1-2
TGTGCCAGCAGCCGCCTGGGTAGTGACGGCTACACCTTC
CASSRLGSDGYTF
>few|TRBD2|TRBV10-3|TRBJ2-1
TGTGCCATCAGGGGCGGGAGTAATGTCAATGAGCAGTTCTTC
CAIRGGSNVNEQFF
>-|-|TRBV11-3|TRBJ2-5
TGTGCCAGCAGCTTAGAGACAGAAGAGACCCAGTACTTC
CASSLETEETQYF
>-|TRBD1|TRBV29-1|TRBJ2-1
TGCAGCGTTGAGGTGAGGACAGGGCCTTCGGTACATGAGCAGTTCTTC
CSVEVRTGPSVHEQFF
>few|TRBD2|TRBV7-8|TRBJ2-2
TGTGCCAGCATCCCCTCCGGGACTAGCGCCAACGGGGAGCTGTTTTTT
CASIPSGTSANGELFF
>-|TRBD2|TRBV15|TRBJ2-7
TGTGCCACCAGTCAAGGACTAGGCGCCTACGAGCAGTACTTC
CATSQGLGAYEQYF
>-|-|TRBV5-4|TRBJ1-1
TGTGCCAGCAGCTTGGTGGGGCGGAACACTGAAGCTTTCTTT
CASSLVGRNTEAFF
>-|TRBD1|TRBV3-1|TRBJ1-1
TGTGCCAGCAGCCAACCTTTGCTGGCAGGGGGCAACACTGAAGCTTTCTTT
CASSQPLLAGGNTEAFF
>few|TRBD1|TRBV3-1|TRBJ2-1
TGTGCCAGCAGCCAAGGACTGACAGGGAACAATGAGCAGTTCTTC
CASSQGLTGNNEQFF
>few|-|TRBV29-1|TRBJ2-5
TGCAGCGTTGTCATTGGGGGGCGCGAAGAGACCCAGTACTTC
CSVVIGGREETQYF
>-|TRBD2|TRBV9|TRBJ2-3
TGTGCCAGCAGCATATGGACTAGTAGCACAGATACGCAGTATTTT
CASSIWTSSTDTQYF
>few|TRBD2|TRBV5-1|TRBJ2-1
TGCGCCAGCAGCGCCCGACTAGCCCTCCCCGGCAATGAGCAGTTCTTC
CASSARLALPGNEQFF
>few|-|TRBV30|TRBJ2-1
-
CAWATGTRKFF
>-|-|TRBV29-1|TRBJ2-7
TGCAGCGTTGACCCAGGGACGTACGAGCAGTACTTC
CSVDPGTYEQYF
>few|-|TRBV2|TRBJ1-3
TGTGCCAGCAGTGAAGCGTTCGGGTCAAACACCATATATTTT
CASSEAFGSNTIYF
>few|-|TRBV20-1|TRBJ2-2
TGCAGTGCTAGACCCCGGGGCACTAGCCTCCCATATTCTACCGGGGAGCTGTTTTTT
CSARPRGTSLPYSTGELFF
>-|-|TRBV6-5|TRBJ2-1
TGTGCCAGCAGTTACCAGGGGTACAATGAGCAGTTCTTC
CASSYQGYNEQFF
>few|-|TRBV27|TRBJ2-1
TGTGCCAGCAGTCCGACTAGTACTCCTAGGAATGAGCAGTTCTTC
CASSPTSTPRNEQFF
>-|TRBD2|TRBV19|TRBJ2-4
TGTGCCACTACCACGGGACTAGCGGGACGACAGTACTTC
CATTTGLAGRQYF
>medium-sized|TRBD1|TRBV9|TRBJ2-7
TGTGCCAGCAGCGCATGGGGACAGGTTTACGAGCAGTACTTC
CASSAWGQVYEQYF
>few|-|TRBV20-1|TRBJ2-1
TGCAGTGCTAGCCACTACGCCTACAATGAGCAGTTCTTC
CSASHYAYNEQFF
>few|TRBD1|TRBV6-2/TRBV6-3|TRBJ2-7
TGTGCCAGCAGCCTCCTGGGGACAGGAACCTACGAGCAGTACTTC
CASSLLGTGTYEQYF
>-|TRBD2|TRBV12-3/TRBV12-4|TRBJ2-1
TGTGCCAGCAGTTTGAGCGGGGGGGACGTCAATGAGCAGTTCTTC
CASSLSGGDVNEQFF
>-|-|TRBV7-3|TRBJ2-7
TGTGCCAGCAGCTTAACGTCTCAGGGATACGAGCAGTACTTC
CASSLTSQGYEQYF
>few|TRBD2|TRBV7-9|TRBJ2-1
TGTGCCAGCAGCTTACCTAGCGGGAGAAACAATGAGCAGTTCTTC
CASSLPSGRNNEQFF
>-|-|TRBV3-1|TRBJ1-1
TGTGCCAGCAGCCAGGGTCGGCGGGGAGCTTTCTTT
CASSQGRRGAFF
>few|TRBD2|TRBV7-2|TRBJ2-7
TGTGCCAGCACCGAAGCGGGGGCGTACGAGCAGTACTTC
CASTEAGAYEQYF
>few|-|TRBV6-2/TRBV6-3|TRBJ2-1
TGTGCCAGCAGTCCACTCAATGAGCAGTTCTTC
CASSPLNEQFF
>-|TRBD2|TRBV9|TRBJ2-7
TGTGCCAGCAGCCTCGGGGAGGGCCCTTCCTACGAGCAGTACTTC
CASSLGEGPSYEQYF
>-|-|TRBV12-3/TRBV12-4|TRBJ2-5
TGTGCCAGCACCCCAAGGGGGTCCGAAGAGACCCAGTACTTC
CASTPRGSEETQYF
>-|-|TRBV7-2|TRBJ2-2
TGTGCCAGCAGTCCTTCACAGGATACCGGGGAGCTGTTTTTT
CASSPSQDTGELFF
>-|-|TRBV7-2|TRBJ2-4
TGTGCCAGCAGCTTGCAGGAGGGCATTCAGTACTTC
CASSLQEGIQYF
>few|-|TRBV7-2|TRBJ2-5
TGTGCCAGCAGCTTAGCTATTTTCCCCCTCGAGACCCAAGAGACCCAGTACTTC
CASSLAIFPLETQETQYF
>-|-|TRBV5-4|TRBJ2-1
TGTGCCAGCAGCTTGGTCACAGGCCAGCAGTTCTTC
CASSLVTGQQFF
>few|TRBD2|TRBV10-3|TRBJ2-3
TGTGCCATCAGCTCGAGCGGGACGACAGATACGCAGTATTTT
CAISSSGTTDTQYF
>-|-|TRBV15|TRBJ2-7
TGTGCCACCAGCGGCCCCCAGGGGATGATTCGTGAGCAGTACTTC
CATSGPQGMIREQYF
>few|-|TRBV5-1|TRBJ1-1
TGCGCCAGCAGCTTGGCTCTCCGTCCCAAAGGGGCGGGAGAAGCTTTCTTT
CASSLALRPKGAGEAFF